Following are 22 T cell receptor beta chains from one sample sequenced in a study of T-cell reconstitution after alpha-beta-depleted transplantation in children. Construction of the TCRbeta library involved unique molecular identifiers. TCRdb fed the PCR reads into MiXCR, producing one record per CDR3 protein. This sample has 550,000 to 800,000 distinct CDR3 sequences, with roughly 13% found just once. The sample was PBMCs, taken before TCRalphabeta/CD19-depleted stem cell transplant. The source is a girl aged 2-10 years with congenital amegakaryocytic thrombocytopenia, due to receive a stem cell transplant.

Remarks on this clonotype: Its ends do not fully match the called genes, so a read error is possible. The CDR3 spells CASSYRGGGANILTF. DNA of the CDR3: TGTGCCAGCAGTTACAGGGGAGGTGGGGCCAACATCCTGACTTTC. The rearrangement links TRBV12-3 or TRBV12-4 to TRBJ2-6; D may be TRBD1 (7 bases). The CDR3 runs 15 residues.

This clonotype was detected ten times or more. The chain joins TRBV29-1 to TRBJ1-5; TRBD1 might be the D (6 bases). Germline V gene lookup returns CDR1 SQVTM and CDR2 ANQGSEA. The CDR3 is 13 amino acids. V lost 7 bases and J lost 5, with 15 bases in between. CDR3 sequence (DNA): TGCAGCGCTCTGGACAGAGAGGATCAGCCCCAGCATTTT. This sequence encodes CSALDREDQPQHF.

The chain employs TRBV5-1 and TRBJ2-4; 9 nucleotides match TRBD2. The CDR3 contains 16 residues. CDR1 and CDR2 (germline): SGHRS, YFSETQ. V dropped 0 bases and J dropped 11; count of bases not matched to a gene: 12. DNA of the CDR3: TGCGCCAGCAGCTTGGACGCCTTGCGGGAGGGCTCTGTTCAGTACTTC. Residues: CASSLDALREGSVQYF.

Details on this clonotype: The junction and the germline gene differ at one end; a read error may be behind it. This chain connects TRBV9 to TRBJ2-1; D is ambiguous. Germline CDR1 reads SGDLS; CDR2 reads YYNGEE. This CDR3 has 11 residues. CDR3 sequence (DNA): TGTGCCAACAGCGTTGGGAATGAGCAGTTCTTC. This encodes CANSVGNEQFF.

This clonotype was detected a few times. CDR3 nucleotides: TGTGCCAGCAGTTTAGGGGCGGGAGATGTTGACGAGCAGTACTTC. Its protein is CASSLGAGDVDEQYF. The chain uses TRBV12-3 or TRBV12-4 and TRBJ2-7; 7 bases fit TRBD2. This CDR3 comprises 15 residues. The ends lost 1 base at V and 5 bases at J; junction bases unmatched: 8.

The sample holds many counts of this clonotype. The chain recombines TRBV5-1 with TRBJ2-1; 9 nucleotides align to TRBD2. This CDR3 has 15 amino acids. V lost 1 base and J lost 5; bases outside the gene matches: 4. CDR1 SGHRS and CDR2 YFSETQ come from the germline V gene. The CDR3 DNA is TGCGCCAGCAGCTTGATAGCGGGAGAGAACAATGAGCAGTTCTTC. Its translation: CASSLIAGENNEQFF.

This clonotype was seen repeatedly, ten times or more. This chain connects TRBV11-1 to TRBJ1-2, with 9 bases matching TRBD1. This CDR3 is built from 12 residues. Germline values: CDR1 SGHAT, CDR2 FQDESV (reference sequence). Trimming removed 4 bases from V and 8 bases from J; junction bases left unmatched: 2. Here the CDR3 DNA reads TGTGCCAGCAGCTCACAGGGGGCCGGCTACACCTTC. It yields the protein CASSSQGAGYTF. Full variable domain (remainder filled in from reference TRBV11-1 and TRBJ1-2): EAEVAQSPRYKITEKSQAVAFWCDPISGHATLYWYRQILGQGPELLVQFQDESVVDDSQLPKDRFSAERLKGVDSTLKIQPAELGDSAMYLCASSSQGAGYTFGSGTRLTVV.

The CDR3 sequence: CASAPRQSSEQYF. The CDR3 DNA sequence: TGCGCCAGCGCCCCTCGGCAGTCTTCTGAGCAGTACTTC. J is TRBJ2-7 and V is TRBV5-1; D is uncertain. This CDR3 region has 13 residues. The V end lost 7 bases, the J end lost 7 bases, and 18 bases lay between the germline ends. In germline, CDR1 is SGHRS, CDR2 YFSETQ.

The V and J genes are TRBV6-5 and TRBJ2-4; TRBD1 is a possible D gene (5 bases). Germline CDR1 reads MNHEY; CDR2 reads SVGAGI. V lost 0 bases to trimming and J lost 9 bases, with 12 bases between them. CDR3 length equals 14 residues. The CDR3 here is CASSYSAGLGIQYF. For the CDR3, the DNA is TGTGCCAGCAGTTACTCGGCAGGGTTGGGCATTCAGTACTTC.

The table lists this clonotype with many counts. The chain combines TRBV7-8 with TRBJ2-3; 9 bases line up with TRBD2. Germline V gene sequence: CDR1 SGHVS, CDR2 FQNEAQ. V gave up 4 bases and J gave up 6 bases; unmatched junction bases: 8. The CDR3 totals 15 residues. This CDR3 is CASSYIAGALDTQYF. In nucleotides, the CDR3 is TGTGCCAGCAGCTACATAGCGGGGGCCCTGGATACGCAGTATTTT.

This chain links TRBV20-1 with TRBJ2-7; D gene ambiguous. The CDR3 spans 14 residues. Trimming shortened V by 0 bases and J by 2 bases, and 11 bases separated the two germline ends. CDR1 and CDR2 from the germline V gene are DFQATT and SNEGSKA (reference sequence). The DNA for the CDR3 is TGCAGTGCTAGAGAGGTAAACAGTCCCTACGAGCAGTACTTC. Encoded protein: CSAREVNSPYEQYF.

A remark on this clonotype: At one boundary the junction diverges from the germline segment, which might be a read error. V gene TRBV5-1 combines with J gene TRBJ2-1; 9 bases fit TRBD2. CDR1 SGHRS and CDR2 YFSETQ come from the germline V gene. The CDR3 sequence is 19 residues long. The CDR3 loop is CASSSNPTKLAGLYNEQLF. DNA of the CDR3: TGCGCCAGCAGTTCCAACCCTACTAAACTAGCGGGCCTCTACAATGAGCAGCTCTTC.

This rearrangement joins TRBV18 to TRBJ2-1; no clear D gene. The CDR3 covers 13 residues. Germline V CDR1 and CDR2: KGHSH, LQKENI. V shed 2 bases and J shed 6 bases, with 8 bases lying between them. The CDR3: CASSPITPNEQFF. For the CDR3, the DNA is TGTGCCAGCTCACCAATCACGCCCAATGAGCAGTTCTTC.

This clonotype has at least ten counts. The genes are TRBV2 and TRBJ2-5; D not certain. This CDR3 has 12 residues. V lost 6 bases, J lost 4 bases, and 9 bases lay in between. CDR1 is SNHLY, CDR2 FYNNEI, per germline. CDR3 in amino acids: CASRLIRETQYF. For the CDR3, the DNA is TGTGCCAGCAGGCTGATCAGAGAGACCCAGTACTTC.

This clonotype was found a few times. The chain is built from TRBV4-1 and TRBJ1-2, with D possibly TRBD1 on 6 matching bases. This CDR3 is 14 amino acids long. CDR1 MGHRA and CDR2 YSYEKL come from the germline V gene. V was clipped by 1 base and J by 7 bases, with 13 bases between them. The CDR3 reads CASSQAQGSAGYTF. The CDR3 nucleotides are TGCGCCAGCAGCCAAGCTCAGGGGAGCGCTGGCTACACCTTC.

This clonotype is a singleton in its sample. V and J are TRBV6-5 and TRBJ2-7, with 9 positions matching TRBD1. CDR3 length equals 15 residues. Trimming cost V 2 bases and J 5 bases; bases outside gene matches: 7. The germline V gene encodes CDR1 MNHEY and CDR2 SVGAGI. The CDR3 nucleotides read TGTGCCAGCAGTTACGTGGGACAGGGTTCCGACGAGCAGTACTTC. Translating it yields CASSYVGQGSDEQYF.

On this clonotype itself: A read error may produce the germline difference seen at one junction end. The chain couples TRBV12-3 or TRBV12-4 to TRBJ1-1; weak D call: TRBD1 (5 bases). The CDR3 spans 15 residues. This chain's CDR3 is CASLPRRHRRTLNLF. In DNA form, the CDR3 reads TGTGCCAGCCTACCTCGGCGGCACAGGAGAACACTGAACCTTTTT.

This clonotype was found many times. The chain has TRBV5-1 and TRBJ2-7, with 10 positions matching TRBD2. J was trimmed by 1 base and V by 0 bases; bases with no gene match: 4. This CDR3 is built from 16 residues. Germline V gene lookup returns CDR1 SGHRS and CDR2 YFSETQ. For the CDR3, the DNA is TGCGCCAGCAGCTTGGTGACTAGCGGGTTTTCCTACGAGCAGTACTTC. It yields the protein CASSLVTSGFSYEQYF.

This clonotype showed up many times. This chain links TRBV10-3 with TRBJ2-7; TRBD1 matches 7 bases. With V trimmed by 6 bases and J by 3 bases, 8 bases remained unmatched. Germline V gives CDR1 ENHRY, CDR2 SYGVKD. There are 14 residues in the CDR3. The CDR3 loop reads CAIRPGQKFYEQYF. Here the CDR3 DNA reads TGTGCCATCAGGCCGGGACAGAAGTTCTACGAGCAGTACTTC.

V gene TRBV5-1 combines with J gene TRBJ2-1; D assignment may be TRBD1 or TRBD2 (5 bases each). Trimming took 1 base from V and 15 from J, leaving 17 bases between them. Germline V gene sequence: CDR1 SGHRS, CDR2 YFSETQ. The CDR3 totals 13 residues. This CDR3 is CASSLSRDPPAFF. CDR3 in DNA: TGCGCCAGCAGCTTGTCAAGGGACCCGCCAGCGTTCTTC.

Regarding this clonotype: A much larger clone is a single base away; this may be a read error. The chain employs TRBV12-3 or TRBV12-4 and TRBJ1-5; unclear D gene. The CDR3 is made up of 13 amino acids. CDR3 sequence: CASSFISNQPRHF. The CDR3 DNA is TGTGCCAGCAGTTTTATTAGCAATCAGCCCCGGCATTTT.

This clonotype was seen a few times. CDR3 sequence: CASSSLLGRDGDEQYF. The CDR3 coding sequence is TGTGCCAGCAGCTCTCTGCTAGGCCGAGATGGGGACGAGCAGTACTTC. The rearrangement links TRBV7-6 to TRBJ2-7; D call uncertain. The V gene lost 4 bases and the J gene lost 5 bases, with 21 bases spanning the gap. CDR1 SGHVS and CDR2 FNYEAQ come from the germline V gene. This CDR3 is 16 amino acids long.